Listed here is a single T cell receptor beta chain. Its target is not known. This record belongs to a study of STAT3 mutations in large granular lymphocyte leukemia. For the study at large: Among longitudinally sequenced T-LGLL patients, roughly half had canonical activating STAT3 mutations detected.

TCRbeta libraries averaged around 40,000 productive templates per sample. The repertoire was sequenced with immunoSEQ multiplex PCR; TCRdb's copy has only in-frame clones and lacks some. The sample holds roughly 40,000 clones, roughly 90% seen once. The germline V gene encodes CDR1 MNHEY and CDR2 SMNVEV (reference sequence). V was trimmed by 6 bases and J by 4 bases, leaving 9 bases between them. The CDR3 runs 12 residues. Broader study findings: In about 35% of the 18 patients, new TCR clonotypes emerged after therapy. Every T-cell large granular lymphocyte leukemia patient had at least one immunodominant TCR beta clonotype.

V and J are TRBV27 and TRBJ1-2; D might be TRBD1 (5 bases). The origin of this receptor is a human donor with T large granular lymphocyte leukemia. Some clones in this sample may be carry-over from other donors' samples. The sequenced sample was PBMCs. CDR3 amino acids: CASRTARYGYTF. Written as DNA, the CDR3 is TGTGCCAGCAGGACAGCCCGCTATGGCTACACCTTC.